These 18 T cell receptor beta chains were sequenced from one sample in a study of cytomegalovirus exposure and HLA in healthy donors. A multiplex PCR was run with 60 Vbeta primers and 13 Jbeta primers. Method: immunoSEQ multiplex PCR; TCRdb's copy keeps in-frame clones and lacks some. There are roughly 110,000 clones in the sample, with approximately 3.7% held by the top ten. Specimen: PBMCs. The receptors derive from a man aged 25-40 years in good health and CMV-seronegative.

The genes are TRBV6-5 and TRBJ2-1, with D uncertain. V lost 6 bases, J lost 4 bases, and 16 bases lay in between. The CDR3 has 15 amino acids. Germline-derived CDR1 and CDR2 are MNHEY and SVGAGI. In DNA form, the CDR3 reads TGTGCCAGCAGCCGACTGGGTACCAGATACAATGAGCAGTTCTTC. Encoded protein: CASSRLGTRYNEQFF.

The genes are TRBV19 and TRBJ2-7, with 7 positions matching TRBD1. CDR1 and CDR2 (germline): LNHDA, SQIVND (reference sequence). The CDR3 extends over 14 amino acids. Germline trimming cut 4 bases from V and 2 bases from J; bases unmatched to any gene: 5. CDR3 amino acids: CASSSFGTAYEQYF. The CDR3, as DNA: TGTGCCAGTAGTAGCTTCGGGACAGCCTACGAGCAGTACTTC.

The chain combines TRBV6-5 with TRBJ2-1; 7 bases fit TRBD1. From germline, CDR1 is MNHEY and CDR2 SVGAGI. CDR3 length: 13 residues. The V segment lost 4 bases and the J segment 3 bases; nucleotides outside the gene matches: 0. This CDR3 reads CASSWDSYNEQFF. CDR3 coding DNA: TGTGCCAGCAGTTGGGACAGCTACAATGAGCAGTTCTTC.

This chain joins TRBV5-1 and TRBJ2-7, with D maybe TRBD1 (6 bases). Trimming took 2 bases from V and 0 from J, leaving 9 bases between them. The CDR3 is made up of 14 amino acids. Germline V gene lookup returns CDR1 SGHRS and CDR2 YFSETQ. CDR3 region: CASSFWTDSYEQYF. CDR3 bases: TGCGCCAGCAGCTTCTGGACAGACTCCTACGAGCAGTACTTC.

The DNA of the CDR3 is TGCGCCAGCAGCCCCGCCCCGTATCGGGGGGGGGATGCTGAGCAGTTCTTC. This codes for CASSPAPYRGGDAEQFF. The chain combines TRBV5-1 with TRBJ2-1; TRBD2 matches at 8 bases. Trimming at V came to 4 bases and at J to 9 bases, leaving 18 bases not matched to a gene. The CDR3 has 17 amino acids. CDR1 SGHRS and CDR2 YFSETQ come from the germline V gene.

The chain is built from TRBV5-4 and TRBJ1-1; D possibly corresponds to TRBD1 (5 bases). The CDR3 sequence is 13 residues long. V lost 4 bases and J 5 bases, leaving 12 bases between the germline ends. Germline V gene data show CDR1 as SGHNT and CDR2 as YYREEE (reference sequence). The CDR3 DNA reads as TGTGCCAGCAGCCAAAACCGGGGGACTGAAGCTTTCTTT. Translating it yields CASSQNRGTEAFF.

This rearrangement joins TRBV27 to TRBJ2-5, with 7 bases fitting TRBD2. Germline lookup yields CDR1 MNHEY and CDR2 SMNVEV (reference sequence). The CDR3 length is 15 residues. Trimming removed 0 bases from V and 2 bases from J; junction bases left unmatched: 3. The CDR3 DNA sequence: TGTGCCAGCAGTTTATCGGGAGGGTATCAAGAGACCCAGTACTTC. Protein: CASSLSGGYQETQYF.

DNA of the CDR3: TGTGCCAGCAGCTTAGCGTCCGGTCGGGATTCACCCCTCCACTTT. Translating gives CASSLASGRDSPLHF. The J gene is TRBJ1-6, the V gene TRBV7-2; D remains unclear. V shed 0 bases and J shed 8 bases, with 11 bases lying between them. The germline gives CDR1 SGHTA, CDR2 FQGNSA. CDR3 length equals 15 residues.

The chain joins TRBV2 to TRBJ2-2; 9 nucleotides line up with TRBD1. Germline V lookup: CDR1 SNHLY, CDR2 FYNNEI. CDR3 length: 17 residues. With V trimmed by 3 bases and J by 5 bases, 10 bases remained unmatched. CDR3 residues: CASSDWSRTGETGELFF. The CDR3, as DNA: TGTGCCAGCAGTGACTGGTCTAGGACAGGGGAAACCGGGGAGCTGTTTTTT.

V and J are TRBV2 and TRBJ2-2; a weak D match, TRBD1 (5 bases). Germline lookup yields CDR1 SNHLY and CDR2 FYNNEI. The CDR3 has 15 amino acids. Trimming shortened V by 4 bases and J by 5 bases, and 14 bases separated the two germline ends. CDR3 sequence (DNA): TGTGCCAGCAGTGTGGAAAGGGGTCAAACCGGGGAGCTGTTTTTT. As protein: CASSVERGQTGELFF.

CDR3 in amino acids: CASSSTGLTYEQYF. CDR3 sequence (DNA): TGTGCCAGTAGTTCCACGGGACTAACCTACGAGCAGTACTTC. The J gene is TRBJ2-7, the V gene TRBV19, with 7 bases lining up with TRBD2. The germline gives CDR1 LNHDA, CDR2 SQIVND (reference sequence). Losses at the gene ends were 5 bases for V and 2 bases for J; bases not matched to a gene: 6. The CDR3 is 14 amino acids.

The chain joins TRBV13 to TRBJ2-7; TRBD1 matches 7 bases. Germline V gives CDR1 PRHDT, CDR2 FYEKMQ (reference sequence). V dropped 2 bases and J dropped 3; count of bases not matched to a gene: 7. The CDR3 covers 15 residues. CDR3 loop: CASSLRTGPNYEQYF. CDR3 nucleotide sequence: TGTGCCAGCAGCTTAAGGACAGGCCCTAACTACGAGCAGTACTTC. The full variable domain, its missing parts supplied by reference TRBV13 and TRBJ2-7, is AAGVIQSPRHLIKEKRETATLKCYPIPRHDTVYWYQQGPGQDPQFLISFYEKMQSDKGSIPDRFSAQQFSDYHSELNMSSLELGDSALYFCASSLRTGPNYEQYFGPGTRLTVT.

This chain links TRBV6-4 with TRBJ2-2; D unresolved. This CDR3 has 12 residues. Per germline, CDR1 MRHNA and CDR2 SNTAGT. With 9 bases removed from V and 4 bases from J, the gap between germline ends came to 9 bases. Written as DNA, the CDR3 is TGTGCCAGTACCGACTCCACCGGGGAGCTGTTTTTT. Its protein is CASTDSTGELFF.

V and J are TRBV7-2 and TRBJ1-1; D uncertain. Germline CDR1 SGHTA, CDR2 FQGNSA. V shed 0 bases and J shed 1 base, with 6 bases lying between them. This CDR3 is 14 amino acids long. CDR3 nucleotides: TGTGCCAGCAGCTTAGCCGGGTCGAACACTGAAGCTTTCTTT. The encoded protein is CASSLAGSNTEAFF.

The chain carries TRBV2 and TRBJ1-6, with D possibly matching TRBD1 (6 bases). V lost 6 bases to trimming and J lost 6 bases, with 9 bases between them. CDR1 and CDR2 from the germline V gene are SNHLY and FYNNEI. CDR3 size: 13 residues. Written as DNA, the CDR3 is TGTGCCAGCAGGGGCAGGGGTAATTCACCCCTCCACTTT. The encoded protein is CASRGRGNSPLHF.

The chain has TRBV2 and TRBJ2-3; the D gene is possibly TRBD2 (6 bases). The CDR3 covers 13 residues. Per germline, CDR1 SNHLY and CDR2 FYNNEI. The V gene lost 6 bases and the J gene lost 1 base, with 8 bases spanning the gap. In DNA, the CDR3 is TGTGCCAGCAGGATAGCGGGCACAGATACGCAGTATTTT. Encoded protein: CASRIAGTDTQYF.

The rearrangement uses TRBV7-9 and TRBJ2-2, with 11 positions matching TRBD2. The CDR3 contains 17 residues. From germline, CDR1 is SEHNR and CDR2 FQNEAQ (reference sequence). With 5 bases clipped from V and 6 bases from J, the junction kept 11 bases outside the gene matches. The DNA for the CDR3 is TGTGCCAGCAGCCGGAACATAGCGGGGGGGCGAGCCGGGGAGCTGTTTTTT. Its translation is CASSRNIAGGRAGELFF.

CDR3 bases: TGTGCCAGCTCACCACCAGGGGAATCACCCCTCCACTTT. Translating gives CASSPPGESPLHF. V and J are TRBV18 and TRBJ1-6, with TRBD1 as a possible D gene (5 bases). The CDR3 extends over 13 amino acids. Germline V lookup: CDR1 KGHSH, CDR2 LQKENI. Trimming took off 0 bases at V and 10 bases at J, with 7 bases between the two ends.